Below are 3 T cell receptor beta chains sequenced from a single sample in a study of T-cell memory formation after mild COVID-19. TCRdb itself ran the 5' RACE reads through MiXCR, one entry per CDR3 protein. The sample yields tens of thousands of distinct CDR3 sequences, about 15% seen once. The material sequenced was PBMCs or a T cell subset sorted from them (not recorded which). These receptor sequences come from an adult woman who had mild COVID-19 (a few samples of this study predate the infection). Cell type and time point are not known.

The J gene is TRBJ2-7, the V gene TRBV4-3, with TRBD2 as a possible D gene (6 bases). The V end lost 2 bases, the J end lost 1 base, and 9 bases lay between the germline ends. The CDR3 extends over 14 amino acids. CDR1 and CDR2 (germline): LGHNA, YSLEER. CDR3 residues: CASSQTGESYEQYF. CDR3 DNA sequence: TGCGCCAGCAGCCAAACGGGGGAATCCTACGAGCAGTACTTC.

This clonotype turned up a few times. The chain is built from TRBV9 and TRBJ2-7; 9 positions agree with TRBD1. CDR1 is SGDLS, CDR2 YYNGEE, per germline. The CDR3 is 15 amino acids. V lost 3 bases, J lost 1 base, and 5 bases stayed unmatched. The CDR3, as DNA: TGTGCCAGCAGCGCCGAGGGACAGGGTTCCTACGAGCAGTACTTC. Protein sequence: CASSAEGQGSYEQYF.

In its sample, this clonotype was seen a few times. V gene TRBV7-8 combines with J gene TRBJ2-1; 11 bases map to TRBD2. This CDR3 is 18 amino acids long. V gave up 2 bases and J gave up 2 bases; unmatched junction bases: 8. CDR1 is SGHVS, CDR2 FQNEAQ, per germline. CDR3 sequence reads: CASSLRLAGRAAYNEQFF. DNA of the CDR3: TGTGCCAGCAGCTTAAGACTAGCGGGACGAGCGGCCTACAATGAGCAGTTCTTC.